The 5 T cell receptor beta chains below come from one sample, sequenced in a study of cytomegalovirus exposure and HLA in healthy donors. 60 Vbeta and 13 Jbeta primers were used in PCR. The data were produced by immunoSEQ multiplex PCR, yet TCRdb's version contains in-frame clones alone and is incomplete. The table shows some 120,000 clones, with over 60% occurring only once. The specimen sequenced was PBMCs. The source of these receptors is a woman aged 60 to 75 in good health and CMV-seropositive.

This chain links TRBV12-5 with TRBJ2-3; 7 bases agree with TRBD1. In germline, CDR1 is LGHNT, CDR2 FRNRAP. V was clipped by 6 bases and J by 0 bases; unmatched bases: 9. This CDR3 contains 16 residues. The CDR3 DNA is TGTGCTAGTGGCCTCCACGGACAGGTGAGCACAGATACGCAGTATTTT. As protein: CASGLHGQVSTDTQYF.

This clone turned up a few times. The chain joins TRBV7-9 to TRBJ1-2, with 8 bases identical to TRBD1. Losses at the gene ends were 5 bases for V and 6 bases for J; bases not matched to a gene: 11. CDR1 is SEHNR, CDR2 FQNEAQ, per germline (reference sequence). The CDR3 spans 15 residues. The CDR3, as DNA: TGTGCCAGCAGCGTACAGGGGGAGAGACGGGATGGCTACACCTTC. This translates into CASSVQGERRDGYTF.

The chain combines TRBV5-1 with TRBJ2-7; 11 nucleotides line up with TRBD2. The end of the DNA is better explained by TRBJ2-1, so the J call may be wrong. CDR1 and CDR2 from the germline V gene are SGHRS and YFSETQ. The CDR3 has 16 residues. CDR3 residues: CASSLVLAGEGNEQFF. The CDR3 DNA follows: TGCGCCAGCAGCTTGGTACTAGCGGGAGAAGGGAATGAGCAGTTCTTC.

This clone showed up just a few times. This chain connects TRBV5-4 to TRBJ2-2; D unresolved. This CDR3 is 15 amino acids long. The germline V and J ends were trimmed by 0 bases and 4 bases, with 10 bases remaining between them. Looked up from germline, CDR1 is SGHNT and CDR2 is YYREEE (reference sequence). For the CDR3, the DNA is TGTGCCAGCAGCTTGGGTCAACTGAGCACCGGGGAGCTGTTTTTT. Its protein product is CASSLGQLSTGELFF.

This clone was seen once. V gene TRBV6-5 combines with J gene TRBJ1-2, with D maybe TRBD1 (6 bases). There are 16 residues in the CDR3. The V end lost 3 bases, the J end lost 7 bases, and 21 bases lay between the germline ends. The germline V gene encodes CDR1 MNHEY and CDR2 SVGAGI. CDR3 region: CASSYQGPERGFGYTF. The DNA of the CDR3 is TGTGCCAGCAGTTATCAGGGGCCGGAGCGGGGGTTTGGCTACACCTTC.